This T cell receptor beta chain originates from a study of long-term antiretroviral therapy in people with HIV. Points from the study as a whole: Information pertaining to ART adherence, viral resistance or therapeutic modifications was not obtained.

As for this clone: As yet, its antigen is unknown.

Sequencing relied on immunoSEQ assay v3.0, run at survey level. Assay: immunoSEQ multiplex PCR; the TCRdb copy retains only in-frame clones and omits some. The data show 34,000 or so clones, around 85% seen once. This sample comprised unsorted PBMCs, obtained about 3.5 years after starting antiretroviral therapy. This sequence was found in a man aged 18-30 years with HIV.

The CDR3 region has the DNA TGTGCCAGCAGTGCCCAGGGCCTGACACGGGAGTCGCTCTACGAGCAGTACTTC. It codes for CASSAQGLTRESLYEQYF. V gene TRBV6-1 combines with J gene TRBJ2-7; TRBD2 might be the D (6 bases). This CDR3 region has 18 residues. The ends were cut back, 4 bases at V and 3 bases at J, with 25 bases in the middle. The germline gives CDR1 MNHNS, CDR2 SASEGT.